A single sample is the source of the 6 T cell receptor beta chains below, sequenced in a study of immune evolution from preneoplasia to lung adenocarcinoma. Here immunoSEQ multiplex PCR was the method, and the copy in TCRdb shows in-frame clones only, minus some. The sample includes about 9,600 clones, almost 90% of them seen just once. The sequenced material came from FFPE invasive lung adenocarcinoma tissue. These receptors were obtained from a person aged 65-85 years with invasive lung adenocarcinoma.

This rearrangement joins TRBV6-5 to TRBJ1-1; D is ambiguous. The CDR3 runs to 12 residues. The V and J ends lost 6 bases and 1 base respectively, with 6 bases between them. Germline CDR1 MNHEY, CDR2 SVGAGI. The CDR3 loop reads CASSTANTEAFF. The CDR3 DNA is TGTGCCAGCAGCACAGCGAACACTGAAGCTTTCTTT.

This CDR3 reads CAWSWGQFGYTF. For the CDR3, the DNA is TGTGCCTGGAGCTGGGGACAGTTTGGCTACACCTTC. V is TRBV30 and J is TRBJ1-2, with TRBD1 matching 7 bases. From germline, CDR1 is GTSNPN and CDR2 SVGIG (reference sequence). The CDR3 sequence is 12 residues long. V trimming: 3 bases; J trimming: 7 bases; junction bases outside the gene matches: 5. Looking up the rest from reference TRBV30 and TRBJ1-2 gives the full variable domain: SQTIHQWPATLVQPVGSPLSLECTVEGTSNPNLYWYRQAAGRGLQLLFYSVGIGQISSEVPQNLSASRPQDRQFILSSKKLLLSDSGFYLCAWSWGQFGYTFGSGTRLTVV.

This clone occurred once. The genes are TRBV27 and TRBJ2-7, with D uncertain. CDR1 and CDR2 from the germline V gene are MNHEY and SMNVEV (reference sequence). This CDR3 region has 16 residues. V was trimmed by 3 bases and J by 0 bases, leaving 15 bases between them. CDR3 coding DNA: TGTGCCAGCAGTTTGGGGAAGGCGGAAAACTCCTACGAGCAGTACTTC. Its translation is CASSLGKAENSYEQYF.

This clone was recorded once. The chain couples TRBV20-1 to TRBJ1-5; a possible D gene is TRBD1 (5 bases). V lost 7 bases and J 5 bases, leaving 9 bases between the germline ends. CDR1 and CDR2 (germline): DFQATT, SNEGSKA (reference sequence). The CDR3 loop spans 11 amino acids. CDR3 sequence (DNA): TGCAGTGTACCGGGGGATCAGCCCCAGCATTTT. This encodes CSVPGDQPQHF.

V usage is TRBV2 and J usage is TRBJ2-3, with D possibly TRBD1 on 6 matching bases. The ends were cut back, 5 bases at V and 0 bases at J, with 12 bases in the middle. This CDR3 has 15 amino acids. Germline V gene lookup returns CDR1 SNHLY and CDR2 FYNNEI. The CDR3 loop is CASSLDRTSTDTQYF. CDR3 DNA sequence: TGTGCCAGCAGTCTGGACAGAACTAGCACAGATACGCAGTATTTT.

V and J are TRBV6-1 and TRBJ2-7; weak D call: TRBD2 (6 bases). Deletions cut 2 bases from V and 5 bases from J, with 16 bases between. Germline-derived CDR1 and CDR2 are MNHNS and SASEGT. This CDR3 contains 15 residues. DNA of the CDR3: TGTGCCAGCAGTGAATCAGGACGGGGGTTTAACGAGCAGTACTTC. It specifies CASSESGRGFNEQYF.